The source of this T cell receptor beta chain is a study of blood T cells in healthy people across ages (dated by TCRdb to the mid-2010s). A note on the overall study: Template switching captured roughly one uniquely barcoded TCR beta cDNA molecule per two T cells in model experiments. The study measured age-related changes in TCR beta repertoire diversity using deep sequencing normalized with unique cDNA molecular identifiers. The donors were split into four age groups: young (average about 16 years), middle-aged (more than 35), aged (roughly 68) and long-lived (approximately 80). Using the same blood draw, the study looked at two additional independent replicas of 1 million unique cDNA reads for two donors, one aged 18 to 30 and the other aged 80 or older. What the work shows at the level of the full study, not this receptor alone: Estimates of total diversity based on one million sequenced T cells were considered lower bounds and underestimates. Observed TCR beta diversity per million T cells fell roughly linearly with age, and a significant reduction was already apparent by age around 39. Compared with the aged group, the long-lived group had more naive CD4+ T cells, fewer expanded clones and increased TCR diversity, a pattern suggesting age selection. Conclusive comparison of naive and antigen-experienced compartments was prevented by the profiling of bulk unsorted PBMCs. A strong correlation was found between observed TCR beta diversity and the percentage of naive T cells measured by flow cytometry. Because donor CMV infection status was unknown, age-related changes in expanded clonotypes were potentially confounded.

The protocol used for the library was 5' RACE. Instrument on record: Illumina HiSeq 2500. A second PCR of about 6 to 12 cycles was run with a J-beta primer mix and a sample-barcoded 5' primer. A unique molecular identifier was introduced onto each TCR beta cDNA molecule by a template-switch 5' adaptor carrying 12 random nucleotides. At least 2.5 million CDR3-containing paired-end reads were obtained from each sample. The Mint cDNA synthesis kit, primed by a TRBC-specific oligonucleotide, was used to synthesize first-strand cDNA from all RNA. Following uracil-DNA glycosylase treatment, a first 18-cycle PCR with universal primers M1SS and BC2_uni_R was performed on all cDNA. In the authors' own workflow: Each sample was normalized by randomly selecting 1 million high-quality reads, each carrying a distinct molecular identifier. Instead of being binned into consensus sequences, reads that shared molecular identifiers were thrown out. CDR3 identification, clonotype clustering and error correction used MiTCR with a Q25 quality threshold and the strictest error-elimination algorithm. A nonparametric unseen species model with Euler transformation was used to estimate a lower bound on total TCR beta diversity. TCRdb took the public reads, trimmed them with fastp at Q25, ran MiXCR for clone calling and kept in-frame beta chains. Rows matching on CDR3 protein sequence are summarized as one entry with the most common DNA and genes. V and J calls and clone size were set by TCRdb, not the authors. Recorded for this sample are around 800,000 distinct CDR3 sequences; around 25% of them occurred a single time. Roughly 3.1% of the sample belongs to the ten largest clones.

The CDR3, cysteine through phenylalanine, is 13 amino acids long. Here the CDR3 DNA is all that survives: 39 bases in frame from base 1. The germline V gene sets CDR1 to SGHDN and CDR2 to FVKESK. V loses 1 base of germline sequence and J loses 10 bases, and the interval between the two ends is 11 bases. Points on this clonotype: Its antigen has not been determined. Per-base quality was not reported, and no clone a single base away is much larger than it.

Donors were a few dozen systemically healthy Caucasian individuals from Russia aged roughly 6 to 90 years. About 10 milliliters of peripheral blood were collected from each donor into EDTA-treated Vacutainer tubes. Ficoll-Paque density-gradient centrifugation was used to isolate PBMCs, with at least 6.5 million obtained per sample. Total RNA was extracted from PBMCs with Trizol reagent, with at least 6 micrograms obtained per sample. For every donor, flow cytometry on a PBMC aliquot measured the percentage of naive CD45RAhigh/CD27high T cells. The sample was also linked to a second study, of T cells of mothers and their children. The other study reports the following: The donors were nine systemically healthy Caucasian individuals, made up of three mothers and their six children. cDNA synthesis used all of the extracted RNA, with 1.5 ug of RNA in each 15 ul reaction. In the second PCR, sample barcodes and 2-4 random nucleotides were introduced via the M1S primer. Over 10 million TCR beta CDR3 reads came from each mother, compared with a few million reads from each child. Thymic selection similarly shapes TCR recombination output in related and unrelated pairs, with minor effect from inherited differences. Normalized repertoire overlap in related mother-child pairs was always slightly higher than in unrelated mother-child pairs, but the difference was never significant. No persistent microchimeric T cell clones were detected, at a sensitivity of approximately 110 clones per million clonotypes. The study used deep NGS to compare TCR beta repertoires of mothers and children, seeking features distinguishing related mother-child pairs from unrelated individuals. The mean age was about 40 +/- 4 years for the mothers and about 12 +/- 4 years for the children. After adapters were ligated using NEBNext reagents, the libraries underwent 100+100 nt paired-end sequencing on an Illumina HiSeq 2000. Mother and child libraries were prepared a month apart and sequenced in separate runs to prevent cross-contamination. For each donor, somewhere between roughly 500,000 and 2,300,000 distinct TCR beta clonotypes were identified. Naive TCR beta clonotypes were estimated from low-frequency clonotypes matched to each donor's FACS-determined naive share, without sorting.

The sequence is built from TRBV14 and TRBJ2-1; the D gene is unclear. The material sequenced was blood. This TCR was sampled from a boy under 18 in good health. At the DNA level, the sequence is TGTGCCAGCAGCCAAGCCATGGCTTCAGAGCAGTTCTTC. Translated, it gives CASSQAMASEQFF.